The 24 T cell receptor beta chains given below trace back to one sample, sequenced in a study of T cell repertoires in cytomegalovirus infection. The antigens these receptors bind are not known. TCRdb used MiXCR to reprocess the reads, holding one entry per CDR3 protein. The sample holds 90,000 to 110,000 distinct CDR3 sequences; 25% to 30% are singletons and the top ten take roughly three quarters. Sample: CD8+ T cells from cultured PBMCs, taken from culture after CMV antigen stimulation. The receptors derive from a human donor in good health (CMV status not recorded). Some clones in this sample may be carry-over from other donors' samples.

The chain carries TRBV24-1 and TRBJ2-1; 15 bases align to TRBD2. Germline V gene data show CDR1 as KGHDR and CDR2 as SFDVKD. The J segment lost 7 bases and the V segment lost 3 bases, leaving 6 bases of the junction unmatched. The CDR3 runs 17 residues. CDR3 protein: CATSDPGLAGGQNEQFF. The CDR3 DNA reads TGTGCCACCAGTGATCCAGGACTAGCGGGGGGGCAGAATGAGCAGTTCTTC.

This clonotype was observed at least ten times. DNA for the CDR3: TGTGCCAGCTCCGACAGGACAACTAATGAAAAACTGTTTTTT. This codes for CASSDRTTNEKLFF. The chain recombines TRBV28 with TRBJ1-4; tentative D call: TRBD1 (6 bases). Germline V gives CDR1 MDHEN, CDR2 SYDVKM. V was shortened by 8 bases and J by 0 bases, with 10 bases between the two germline ends. The CDR3 totals 14 residues.

V is TRBV12-3 or TRBV12-4 and J is TRBJ2-3; 8 positions agree with TRBD1. J gave up 6 bases and V 6 bases, and 14 bases lay outside the gene matches. The CDR3 covers 16 residues. The CDR3 coding sequence is TGTGCCAGCAGACCCCCAGGGGGCTGGGCGTGGGATACGCAGTATTTT. It specifies CASRPPGGWAWDTQYF.

The genes are TRBV7-9 and TRBJ1-4, with D uncertain. CDR3 length: 12 amino acids. V gave up 6 bases and J gave up 5 bases, with 7 bases separating them. Looked up from germline, CDR1 is SEHNR and CDR2 is FQNEAQ (reference sequence). This CDR3 reads CASRPGNEKLFF. The DNA for the CDR3 is TGTGCCAGCAGGCCCGGGAATGAAAAACTGTTTTTT.

Many counts were recorded for this clonotype. This chain uses TRBV12-3 or TRBV12-4 with TRBJ1-1, with 7 bases that match TRBD1. The CDR3 loop spans 14 amino acids. V gave up 3 bases and J gave up 3 bases; unmatched junction bases: 4. The CDR3 nucleotides are TGTGCCAGCAGTTTGTTAGGGGGCTACACTGAAGCTTTCTTT. Protein: CASSLLGGYTEAFF.

The chain is built from TRBV19 and TRBJ1-5; possibly TRBD1 for D (5 bases). CDR3 length: 14 residues. In germline, CDR1 is LNHDA, CDR2 SQIVND (reference sequence). V shed 5 bases and J shed 3 bases, with 11 bases lying between them. The CDR3 nucleotides are TGTGCCAGTAGTCCGGGACGGAACAATCAGCCCCAGCATTTT. Translated, it gives CASSPGRNNQPQHF.

This clonotype occurred many times. The chain carries TRBV28 and TRBJ1-4; D unresolved. V dropped 0 bases and J dropped 3 bases, with 8 bases sitting between them. The CDR3 contains 15 residues. CDR1 and CDR2 from the germline V gene are MDHEN and SYDVKM. For the CDR3, the DNA is TGTGCCAGCAGTTTATGGGGGAAGGCTAATGAAAAACTGTTTTTT. Amino acid sequence: CASSLWGKANEKLFF.

The chain is built from TRBV20-1 and TRBJ2-7; D is perhaps TRBD1 or TRBD2 (5 bases each). The CDR3 sequence is 14 residues long. Germline-derived CDR1 and CDR2 are DFQATT and SNEGSKA (reference sequence). Trimming stripped 1 base from V and 0 bases from J, with 10 bases between. The CDR3 DNA reads TGCAGTGCTAGAGGTTTGGGGGACTCCTACGAGCAGTACTTC. This sequence encodes CSARGLGDSYEQYF.

This rearrangement joins TRBV20-1 to TRBJ2-3; 7 nucleotides align to TRBD2. This CDR3 comprises 13 residues. CDR1 is DFQATT, CDR2 SNEGSKA, per germline (reference sequence). With 5 bases clipped from V and 2 bases from J, the junction kept 4 bases outside the gene matches. The chain's CDR3 is CSARGGYTDTQYF. CDR3 sequence (DNA): TGCAGTGCTCGCGGGGGTTACACAGATACGCAGTATTTT.

The chain employs TRBV7-2 and TRBJ1-6, with D tentatively TRBD1 (6 bases). V gave up 0 bases and J gave up 0 bases, with 9 bases separating them. Germline assignment: CDR1 SGHTA and CDR2 FQGNSA. This CDR3 is 17 amino acids long. The CDR3 loop is CASSLAGHYSYNSPLHF. The CDR3 DNA follows: TGTGCCAGCAGCTTAGCGGGACACTACTCCTATAATTCACCCCTCCACTTT.

The chain joins TRBV20-1 to TRBJ2-5; D is perhaps TRBD2 (5 bases). Germline lookup yields CDR1 DFQATT and CDR2 SNEGSKA (reference sequence). The CDR3 has 14 amino acids. Trimming took off 0 bases at V and 5 bases at J, with 13 bases between the two ends. In DNA, the CDR3 is TGCAGTGCTAGAGATATCCGGGGATTGGAGACCCAGTACTTC. This translates into CSARDIRGLETQYF.

A few counts support this clonotype. The gene calls are TRBV6-6 and TRBJ2-2, with 7 bases that match TRBD1. The CDR3 runs to 19 residues. Germline-derived CDR1 and CDR2 are MNHNY and SVGAGI (reference sequence). Trimming took 6 bases from V and 0 from J; bases not matched to a gene: 16. The CDR3 nucleotides are TGTGCCAGCAGACCTAGACAGGGTATAAGTCCCGCGAACACCGGGGAGCTGTTTTTT. Its protein product is CASRPRQGISPANTGELFF.

This clonotype occurred once. A much larger clone lies one base from this, so it may be a read error. The CDR3 is CANSPETKNIQYF. The CDR3 nucleotides are TGTGCCAACAGCCCGGAGACCAAAAACATTCAGTACTTC. The chain uses TRBV5-4 and TRBJ2-4; D unresolved. This CDR3 is 13 amino acids long. Germline V gives CDR1 SGHNT, CDR2 YYREEE (reference sequence).

This clonotype has just a few counts. CDR3 in amino acids: CASSITRRASEQYF. The CDR3 nucleotides are TGTGCCAGTAGTATAACCCGCAGGGCCAGCGAGCAGTACTTC. The chain couples TRBV19 to TRBJ2-7; possible D gene TRBD1, 5 bases. The length of the CDR3 is 14 residues. V lost 2 bases and J lost 6, with 14 bases in between. Germline CDR1 is LNHDA and CDR2 is SQIVND (reference sequence).

This clonotype was picked up a small number of times. The gene calls are TRBV28 and TRBJ1-6, with TRBD1 as a possible D gene (6 bases). This CDR3 spans 16 amino acids. Between the trimmed V and J ends, which lost 3 bases and 4 bases, there was a span of 13 bases. The germline CDR1 and CDR2 sequences are MDHEN and SYDVKM. This CDR3 is CASSFLGDMYNSPLHF. CDR3 bases: TGTGCCAGCAGTTTCTTGGGGGACATGTATAATTCACCCCTCCACTTT.

J is TRBJ2-7 and V is TRBV28; maybe TRBD2 (5 bases). The CDR3 has 14 residues. The V gene lost 3 bases and the J gene lost 5 bases, with 14 bases spanning the gap. CDR1 and CDR2 (germline): MDHEN, SYDVKM. The chain's CDR3 is CASSFRGKGNEQYF. The CDR3 DNA sequence: TGTGCCAGCAGTTTCCGGGGAAAAGGGAACGAGCAGTACTTC.

The table lists this clonotype with many counts. CDR3 nucleotide sequence: TGTGCCAGCAGCTTAAAGGCTAGCCCTCCCACAGATACGCAGTATTTT. Translation gives CASSLKASPPTDTQYF. The genes are TRBV7-2 and TRBJ2-3; possibly TRBD2 for D (5 bases). V lost 2 bases and J lost 2, with 14 bases in between. This CDR3 comprises 16 residues. Germline CDR1 reads SGHTA; CDR2 reads FQGNSA.

About this clonotype: This sequence may be a read error, since a much larger clone differs from it by one base. V usage is TRBV6-1 and J usage is TRBJ2-2; D is possibly TRBD1 (6 bases). This CDR3 is built from 17 residues. CDR1 and CDR2 (germline): MNHNS, SASEGT. This CDR3 reads CVSRDTASAGDTGELFF. In DNA, the CDR3 is TGTGTCAGCAGAGACACAGCGTCGGCAGGGGACACCGGGGAGCTGTTTTTT.

In its sample, this clonotype was seen a few times. This chain links TRBV29-1 with TRBJ2-6, with D perhaps being TRBD1 or TRBD2 (5 bases each). The CDR3 is 15 amino acids. CDR1 SQVTM and CDR2 ANQGSEA come from the germline V gene. Trimming removed 1 base at V and 1 base at J, with 8 bases between. The CDR3 nucleotides are TGCAGCGTTGAAGTGAGGGGATCTGGGGCCAACGTCCTGACTTTC. It encodes CSVEVRGSGANVLTF.

The V gene is TRBV7-9, the J gene TRBJ2-7; D is uncertain. Germline CDR1 reads SEHNR; CDR2 reads FQNEAQ (reference sequence). This CDR3 is built from 14 residues. V shed 5 bases and J shed 2 bases, with 13 bases lying between them. The CDR3 spells CASSPDGSTYEQYF. The CDR3 nucleotides are TGTGCCAGCAGCCCCGACGGCTCTACCTACGAGCAGTACTTC.

This chain uses TRBV7-9 with TRBJ1-6, with D tentatively TRBD1 (6 bases). This CDR3 spans 14 amino acids. The germline CDR1 and CDR2 sequences are SEHNR and FQNEAQ (reference sequence). V was cut by 0 bases and J by 10 bases, with 10 bases left in between. CDR3 coding DNA: TGTGCCAGCAGCTTAGCTTTAGGGGGATCACCCCTCCACTTT. Translating it yields CASSLALGGSPLHF.

This clonotype has just a few counts. V is TRBV7-6 and J is TRBJ2-7; D is uncertain. The germline gives CDR1 SGHVS, CDR2 FNYEAQ. V lost 0 bases and J 1 base, leaving 7 bases between the germline ends. There are 14 residues in the CDR3. The CDR3 sequence: CASSLATDSYEQYF. The DNA for the CDR3 is TGTGCCAGCAGCTTAGCGACGGATTCCTACGAGCAGTACTTC.

The rearrangement joins TRBV27 to TRBJ2-7; D remains unclear. V dropped 3 bases and J dropped 4 bases, with 13 bases sitting between them. This CDR3 is built from 14 residues. Germline assignment: CDR1 MNHEY and CDR2 SMNVEV (reference sequence). CDR3 protein: CASSFGKVGYEQYF. The CDR3 region has the DNA TGTGCCAGCAGTTTCGGCAAGGTGGGGTACGAGCAGTACTTC.

This clonotype showed up just a few times. CDR3 amino acids: CSAPPIGGMNTEAFF. CDR3 in DNA: TGCAGTGCACCCCCGATAGGGGGGATGAACACTGAAGCTTTCTTT. The V gene is TRBV20-1, the J gene TRBJ1-1; possibly TRBD1 for D (6 bases). Germline V gives CDR1 DFQATT, CDR2 SNEGSKA (reference sequence). The V gene lost 6 bases and the J gene lost 0 bases, with 17 bases spanning the gap. CDR3 length equals 15 residues.